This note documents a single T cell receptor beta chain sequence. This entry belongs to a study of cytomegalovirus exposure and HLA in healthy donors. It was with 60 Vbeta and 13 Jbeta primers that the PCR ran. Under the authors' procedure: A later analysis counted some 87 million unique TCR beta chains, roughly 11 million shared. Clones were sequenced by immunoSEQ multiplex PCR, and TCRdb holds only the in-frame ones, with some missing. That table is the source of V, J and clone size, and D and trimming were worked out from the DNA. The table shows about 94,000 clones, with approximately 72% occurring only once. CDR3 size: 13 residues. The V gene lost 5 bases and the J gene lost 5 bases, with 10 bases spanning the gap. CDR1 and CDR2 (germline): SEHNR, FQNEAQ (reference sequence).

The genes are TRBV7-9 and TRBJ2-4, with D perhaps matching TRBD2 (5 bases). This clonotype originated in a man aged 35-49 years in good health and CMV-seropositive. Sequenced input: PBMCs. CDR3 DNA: TGTGCCAGCAGCCTCGGACTTGAAAACATTCAGTACTTC. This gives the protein CASSLGLENIQYF.